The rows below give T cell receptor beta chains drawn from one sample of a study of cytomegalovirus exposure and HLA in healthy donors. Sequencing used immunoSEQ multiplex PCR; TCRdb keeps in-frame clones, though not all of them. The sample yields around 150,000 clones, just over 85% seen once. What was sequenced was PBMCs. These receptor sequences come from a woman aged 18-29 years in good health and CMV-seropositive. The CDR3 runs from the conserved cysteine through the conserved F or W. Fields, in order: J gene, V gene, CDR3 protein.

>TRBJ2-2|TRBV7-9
CASSPGGSGSVAGELFF
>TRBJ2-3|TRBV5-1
CASSLGQVITDTQYF
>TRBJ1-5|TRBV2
CASRWTGGPLGGNQPQHF
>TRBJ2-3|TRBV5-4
CASSFSVMGDTQYF
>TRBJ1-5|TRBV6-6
CASSYTRSQPQHF
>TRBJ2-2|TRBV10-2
CASRTGGDAHTGELFF
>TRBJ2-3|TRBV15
CATSPGLGARTDTQYF
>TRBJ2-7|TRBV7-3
CASSLQGGRDYEQYF
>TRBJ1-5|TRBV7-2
CASSLSARLTPQPQHF
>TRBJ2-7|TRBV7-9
CASSSAGLWDYEQYF
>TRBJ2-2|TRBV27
CASSPSWGETNTGELFF
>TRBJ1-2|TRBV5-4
CASSLVAGNYGYTF
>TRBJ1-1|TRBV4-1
CASSQDRAKNTEAFF
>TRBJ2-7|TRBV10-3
CATGRTSAYEQYF
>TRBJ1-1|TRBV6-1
CASTSGTENTEAFF
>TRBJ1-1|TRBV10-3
CAIRMDSMNTEAFF
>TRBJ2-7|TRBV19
CASMERGRDEQYF
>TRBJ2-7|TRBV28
CASRSIQGYEQYF
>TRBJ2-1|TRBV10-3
CAIKGGSYNEQFF
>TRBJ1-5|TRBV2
CASSRDRGNQPQHF
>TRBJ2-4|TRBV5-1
CASSSRLAEGLGKNIQYF
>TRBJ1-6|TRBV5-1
CASSLSAVYNSPLHF
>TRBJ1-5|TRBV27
CASSSDTDQPQHF
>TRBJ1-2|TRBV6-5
CASSYAPGVNNYGYTF
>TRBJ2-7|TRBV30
CAWSVLTSEQYF
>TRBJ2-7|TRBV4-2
CASSQPQGANEQYF
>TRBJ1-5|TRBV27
CASSSRQGADNQPQHF
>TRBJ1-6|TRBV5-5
CASSSRQGNSPLHF
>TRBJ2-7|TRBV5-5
CASSLAPAPREQYF
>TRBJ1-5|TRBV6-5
CASREGGGNQPQHF
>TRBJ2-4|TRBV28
CASSNGQGKNIQYF
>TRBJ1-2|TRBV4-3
CASSPTWTGWGGYTF
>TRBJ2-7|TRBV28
CASSLLRQGDEQYF
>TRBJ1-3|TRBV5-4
CASSIGQPSGNTIYF
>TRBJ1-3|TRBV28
CASRDIGEAGNTIYF
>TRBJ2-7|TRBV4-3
CASSRGLAASSYEQYF
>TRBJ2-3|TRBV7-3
CASSPSAGAIQF
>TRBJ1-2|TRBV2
CASLRIEGAKINGYTF
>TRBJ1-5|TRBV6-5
CASSYQLGGQPQHF
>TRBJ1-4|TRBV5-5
CASSLFVAETAKLFF
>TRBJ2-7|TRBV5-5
CASSRDGSSYEQYF
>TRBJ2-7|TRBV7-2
CASSLEVVSGGYPYEQYF
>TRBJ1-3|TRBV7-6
CASSDRLGDTIYF
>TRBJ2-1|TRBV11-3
CASSYRSGANEQFF
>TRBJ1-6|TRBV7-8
CASRRTGLYTPLHF
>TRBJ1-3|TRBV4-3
CASSQIPPGTGGGNTIYF
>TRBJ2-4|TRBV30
CAWASGNSNIQYF
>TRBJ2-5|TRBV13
CASSLGSGLETQYF
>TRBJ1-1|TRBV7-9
CASSFPGQAPEAFF
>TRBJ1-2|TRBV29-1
CSVDRDYGYTF
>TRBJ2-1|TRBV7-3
CASSSPGASGAGNEQFF